Listed below are T cell receptor beta chains from one sample, sequenced in a study of T cells in Graves' hyperthyroidism and ophthalmopathy. TCRdb passed the multiplex PCR reads through MiXCR, listing each CDR3 protein once. The sample lists 500,000 to 550,000 distinct CDR3 sequences; less than 20% were seen once. The sample comprised blood. All receptors come from a man aged 35 to 55 with Graves' ophthalmopathy. Both conserved end residues are part of each CDR3. The order of the fields is D gene, J gene, V gene, clone size, CDR3 DNA, CDR3 protein. A D gene is named only where the DNA matches it firmly. Rows give clone size only sometimes, using once, few, many, or a class for an expanded clone.

>NA|TRBJ1-2|TRBV28|few
TGTGCCAGCAGTTACAACTTCGGTGGCTACACCTTC
CASSYNFGGYTF
>NA|TRBJ1-1|TRBV20-1|NA
TGCAGTGGGGGGGGGCAGGTCCCGAACACTGAAGCTTTCTTT
CSGGGQVPNTEAFF
>TRBD1|TRBJ2-1|TRBV29-1|NA
TGCAGCGGGGGATCGACAGGGGTCAATGAGCAGTTCTTC
CSGGSTGVNEQFF
>NA|TRBJ2-5|TRBV28|NA
TGTGCCAGCAGTTCGGACGGGAAGACCCAGTACTTC
CASSSDGKTQYF
>NA|TRBJ2-3|TRBV6-2/TRBV6-3|few
TGTGCCAGCAGTTACTCGGGATCAGCTAGCACAGATACGCAGTATTTT
CASSYSGSASTDTQYF
>TRBD1|TRBJ2-2|TRBV11-2|NA
TGTGCCAGCAGCCCGGACAGGTTAGGAGGCGGGGAGCTGTTTTTT
CASSPDRLGGGELFF
>TRBD2|TRBJ2-3|TRBV5-4|NA
TGTGCCAGCAGCGGCAAGCGACTAGCGGGGGGACAGTACACAGATACGCAGTATTTT
CASSGKRLAGGQYTDTQYF
>NA|TRBJ2-3|TRBV7-9|NA
TGTGCCAGCAGCTTCAGTGGGGGGACCACAGATACGCAGTATTTT
CASSFSGGTTDTQYF
>TRBD1|TRBJ1-5|TRBV5-8|NA
TGTGCCAGCAGCCACCGGACAGGGAGGAGGATGGGGCCCCAGCATTTT
CASSHRTGRRMGPQHF
>NA|TRBJ1-2|TRBV6-2/TRBV6-3|many
TGTGCCAGCGGCAATGGAGGGCACTATGGCTACACCTTC
CASGNGGHYGYTF
>NA|TRBJ2-2|TRBV7-3|many
TGTGCCAGCAGCCCCTTCGAGAACGGGGAGCTGTTTTTT
CASSPFENGELFF
>TRBD2|TRBJ2-5|TRBV4-1|few
TGCGCCAGCAGCCAAGACCCGGGACTAGCAATAGAGACCCAGTACTTC
CASSQDPGLAIETQYF
>NA|TRBJ2-7|TRBV28|NA
TGTGCCAGCAGTTTACAATTTGCGCAGTACTTC
CASSLQFAQYF
>NA|TRBJ1-5|TRBV3-1|many
TGTGCCAGCAGCCAAGGGGGCTCCAAGCCCCAGCATTTT
CASSQGGSKPQHF
>TRBD1|TRBJ1-1|TRBV12-3/TRBV12-4|NA
TGTGCCAGCAGTCCCTACGGACAGGGGGAGAACACTGAAGCTTTCTTT
CASSPYGQGENTEAFF
>NA|TRBJ2-1|TRBV4-2|NA
TGTGCCAGCAGCCAAGATGAGGGGAGTAAGTTCTTC
CASSQDEGSKFF
>NA|TRBJ1-4|TRBV5-5|NA
TGTGCCAGCAGTTCGGAGGGGATCCCAGGGGAAAAACTGTTTTTT
CASSSEGIPGEKLFF
>TRBD2|TRBJ2-7|TRBV28|many
TGTGCCAGCAGCCCCGTCGGGACTAGCGGGAGTTACAACGAGCAGTACTTC
CASSPVGTSGSYNEQYF
>NA|TRBJ2-1|TRBV9|few
TGTGCCAGCAGCGTAGAGGTCGATGGGGCGATCTACAATGAGCAGTTCTTC
CASSVEVDGAIYNEQFF
>TRBD1|TRBJ2-7|TRBV27|few
TGTGCCAGCAGCCCCGCCCCCCCGGTAGACAGGGTATACGAGCAGTACTTC
CASSPAPPVDRVYEQYF
>NA|TRBJ2-5|TRBV20-1|few
TGCAGTGCGGCGGGGCCTCAAGAGACCCAGTACTTC
CSAAGPQETQYF
>TRBD2|TRBJ2-7|TRBV18|many
TGTGCCAGCTCACCAAGAGGGACTAGCTACGAGCAGTACTTC
CASSPRGTSYEQYF
>NA|TRBJ1-1|TRBV19|NA
TGTGCCAGTAAAGGTACTTCGTCGCGCCCTGAAGCTTTCTTT
CASKGTSSRPEAFF
>NA|TRBJ2-7|TRBV12-3/TRBV12-4|many
TGTGCCAGCAGTTTAGGCCACGAGCAGTACTTC
CASSLGHEQYF
>TRBD1|TRBJ1-2|TRBV29-1|NA
TGCAGCGTTGACCCTCGGACAGGGGGATATGGCTACACCTTC
CSVDPRTGGYGYTF
>NA|TRBJ1-6|TRBV7-2|few
TGTGCCAGCAGCTCAGAGGGCTCCTATAATTCACCCCTCCACTTT
CASSSEGSYNSPLHF
>TRBD2|TRBJ2-3|TRBV28|few
TGTGCCAGCAGCTCAGCGGGAGGGTACCCAGATACGCAGTATTTT
CASSSAGGYPDTQYF
>NA|TRBJ2-5|TRBV10-3|NA
TGTGCCATCAGTGGGGCGGATGAGACCCAGTACTTC
CAISGADETQYF
>TRBD1|TRBJ2-3|TRBV6-1|NA
TGTGCCAGCAGAGACTCAGACAGGGGGCGCATTCCAGATACGCAGTATTTT
CASRDSDRGRIPDTQYF
>TRBD1|TRBJ2-1|TRBV28|NA
TGTACCAGCAGTACACTCGTCGTGCGTCCGGGACAGGGCTCCAGCTCCTACAATGAGCAGTTCTTC
CTSSTLVVRPGQGSSSYNEQFF
>NA|TRBJ2-6|TRBV5-1|few
TGCGCCAGCAGCCTAGCAGGGGCCTCCGCCTCTGGGGCCAACGTCCTGACTTTC
CASSLAGASASGANVLTF